Listed here are 9 T cell receptor beta chains from one sample, sequenced in a study of shared clonotypes between healthy human individuals. Data came from immunoSEQ multiplex PCR; TCRdb stores just in-frame clones and leaves some out. The sample has 2 million or so clones, roughly 94% seen once. The sample taken for sequencing was naive CD4+ T cells sorted from blood. Described subset: CD45RA+ positively selected. The receptors were sampled from a man aged 18-30 years in good health.

The chain recombines TRBV6-5 with TRBJ2-7; 7 positions agree with TRBD1. Trimming cost V 5 bases and J 2 bases; bases outside gene matches: 9. This CDR3 has 15 residues. Germline V CDR1 and CDR2: MNHEY, SVGAGI. In DNA form, the CDR3 reads TGTGCCAGCAGTCCCCAACGGGACAGTACCTACGAGCAGTACTTC. Translated, it gives CASSPQRDSTYEQYF.

The CDR3 nucleotides are TGTGCCAGCAGCTTAGGGGTGGAGTATGGCTACACCTTC. This translates into CASSLGVEYGYTF. The chain carries TRBV7-3 and TRBJ1-2; D unclear. Germline CDR1 SGHTA, CDR2 FQGTGA. The CDR3 runs 13 residues. Trimming stripped 2 bases from V and 5 bases from J, with 9 bases between. The whole variable domain, remainder taken from reference TRBV7-3 and TRBJ1-2, is GAGVSQTPSNKVTEKGKYVELRCDPISGHTALYWYRQSLGQGPEFLIYFQGTGAADDSGLPNDRFFAVRPEGSVSTLKIQRTERGDSAVYLCASSLGVEYGYTFGSGTRLTVV.

The chain links TRBV10-3 to TRBJ2-2, with 11 bases identical to TRBD2. Germline V lookup: CDR1 ENHRY, CDR2 SYGVKD. The J segment lost 2 bases and the V segment lost 0 bases, leaving 5 bases of the junction unmatched. This CDR3 spans 18 amino acids. CDR3 protein: CAISESVSGGVNTGELFF. DNA for the CDR3: TGTGCCATCAGTGAGTCGGTTAGCGGGGGGGTTAACACCGGGGAGCTGTTTTTT.

The rearrangement uses TRBV18 and TRBJ2-7; 8 bases are shared with TRBD1. CDR3 length: 13 amino acids. J lost 5 bases, V lost 4 bases, and 4 bases had no gene match. Germline CDR1 is KGHSH and CDR2 is LQKENI. The CDR3 DNA sequence: TGTGCCAGCTCACTTGGACAGGGTGACGAGCAGTACTTC. It specifies CASSLGQGDEQYF. Full variable domain (outside the CDR3, taken from reference TRBV18 and TRBJ2-7): NAGVMQNPRHLVRRRGQEARLRCSPMKGHSHVYWYRQLPEEGLKFMVYLQKENIIDESGMPKERFSAEFPKEGPSILRIQQVVRGDSAAYFCASSLGQGDEQYFGPGTRLTVT.

V gene TRBV6-1 combines with J gene TRBJ2-5; no clear D gene. CDR1 and CDR2 from the germline V gene are MNHNS and SASEGT. The V gene lost 5 bases and the J gene lost 4 bases, with 2 bases spanning the gap. The CDR3 sequence is 10 residues long. The chain's CDR3 is CASSSETQYF. In DNA, the CDR3 is TGTGCCAGCAGTTCAGAGACCCAGTACTTC.

The chain has TRBV6-5 and TRBJ2-3; 10 bases fit TRBD1. CDR1 and CDR2 from the germline V gene are MNHEY and SVGAGI. V lost 4 bases to trimming and J lost 2 bases; unmatched junction nucleotides: 6. CDR3 size: 16 residues. The CDR3 loop reads CASSWRQGAPTDTQYF. In DNA form, the CDR3 reads TGTGCCAGCAGTTGGAGACAGGGGGCCCCCACAGATACGCAGTATTTT.

V gene TRBV19 combines with J gene TRBJ2-7, with 9 bases lining up with TRBD1. The CDR3 extends over 16 amino acids. Germline values: CDR1 LNHDA, CDR2 SQIVND (reference sequence). Trimming cost V 5 bases and J 6 bases; bases outside gene matches: 14. The CDR3 loop is CASSPEPGQGTREQYF. CDR3 in DNA: TGTGCCAGTAGTCCTGAACCGGGACAGGGAACGCGCGAGCAGTACTTC.

At least ten counts were recorded for this clone. The V and J genes are TRBV30 and TRBJ1-2; D is ambiguous. V was cut by 3 bases and J by 1 base, with 15 bases left in between. CDR1 and CDR2 from the germline V gene are GTSNPN and SVGIG (reference sequence). CDR3 size: 15 residues. CDR3 protein: CAWRAETYGNYGYTF. CDR3 bases: TGTGCCTGGAGGGCAGAAACCTACGGTAACTATGGCTACACCTTC. Drawing the rest from reference TRBV30 and TRBJ1-2, the complete variable domain is SQTIHQWPATLVQPVGSPLSLECTVEGTSNPNLYWYRQAAGRGLQLLFYSVGIGQISSEVPQNLSASRPQDRQFILSSKKLLLSDSGFYLCAWRAETYGNYGYTFGSGTRLTVV.

The chain uses TRBV28 and TRBJ2-7; 8 bases fit TRBD2. This CDR3 region has 15 residues. The J segment lost 0 bases and the V segment lost 6 bases, leaving 7 bases of the junction unmatched. The germline V gene has CDR1 MDHEN and CDR2 SYDVKM. CDR3 bases: TGTGCCAGCAGCTTAGCGGGGTGGAGCTCCTACGAGCAGTACTTC. This translates into CASSLAGWSSYEQYF.